The 7 T cell receptor beta chains in this list originate from one sample, sequenced in a study of blood T cell repertoires in COVID-19. Repertoires were generated with immunoSEQ multiplex PCR, while TCRdb's copy carries only in-frame clones and drops some. The sample lists about 100,000 clones, approximately 90% occurring once. The specimen sequenced was peripheral blood. The source is a man aged 50 to 60 with acute or convalescent COVID-19.

This chain connects TRBV4-3 to TRBJ1-1, with D possibly matching TRBD1 (6 bases). Trimming stripped 2 bases from V and 5 bases from J, with 12 bases between. Germline V CDR1 and CDR2: LGHNA, YSLEER. This CDR3 spans 14 amino acids. CDR3 residues: CASSQNWGLTEAFF. In DNA, the CDR3 is TGCGCCAGCAGCCAAAACTGGGGGCTGACTGAAGCTTTCTTT.

This chain connects TRBV28 to TRBJ1-6; no firm D call. V lost 10 bases to trimming and J lost 4 bases, with 17 bases between them. The CDR3 length is 15 residues. Per the germline V gene, CDR1 is MDHEN and CDR2 is SYDVKM. CDR3 DNA sequence: TGTGCCACCCTTCCCCATGCGCGTTATAATTCACCCCTCCACTTT. Translated: CATLPHARYNSPLHF. The variable domain in full, completed from reference TRBV28 and TRBJ1-6, reads DVKVTQSSRYLVKRTGEKVFLECVQDMDHENMFWYRQDPGLGLRLIYFSYDVKMKEKGDIPEGYSVSREKKERFSLILESASTNQTSMYLCATLPHARYNSPLHFGNGTRLTVT.

The chain joins TRBV5-5 to TRBJ1-5, with D possibly matching TRBD1 (5 bases). The germline CDR1 and CDR2 sequences are SGHKS and YYEKEE (reference sequence). Trimming stripped 0 bases from V and 1 base from J, with 11 bases between. The CDR3 is 16 residues long. The CDR3 region has the DNA TGTGCCAGCAGCTTGGAACAGGCAGCGAGCAATCAGCCCCAGCATTTT. Amino acids: CASSLEQAASNQPQHF.

The chain is built from TRBV7-6 and TRBJ1-1, with 7 bases lining up with TRBD1. In germline, CDR1 is SGHVS, CDR2 FNYEAQ. V lost 4 bases to trimming and J lost 5 bases; unmatched junction nucleotides: 10. The CDR3 consists of 15 residues. The CDR3 reads CASSSTSGGGTEAFF. For the CDR3, the DNA is TGTGCCAGCAGCTCAACCTCAGGGGGTGGAACTGAAGCTTTCTTT.

This chain uses TRBV19 with TRBJ1-3; tentative D call: TRBD1 (5 bases). Trimming cost V 2 bases and J 6 bases, with 14 bases left between them. This CDR3 contains 15 residues. Per germline, CDR1 LNHDA and CDR2 SQIVND (reference sequence). The CDR3 loop is CASSIRAAGENTIYF. CDR3 in DNA: TGTGCCAGTAGTATAAGGGCTGCGGGGGAAAACACCATATATTTT. Full variable domain (remainder filled in from reference TRBV19 and TRBJ1-3): DGGITQSPKYLFRKEGQNVTLSCEQNLNHDAMYWYRQDPGQGLRLIYYSQIVNDFQKGDIAEGYSVSREKKESFPLTVTSAQKNPTAFYLCASSIRAAGENTIYFGEGSWLTVV.

This clone was observed once. V and J are TRBV3-1 (or the pseudogene TRBV3-2) and TRBJ2-7; TRBD1 might be the D (6 bases). The germline CDR1 and CDR2 sequences are LGHDT and YNNKEL (reference sequence). Deletions cut 5 bases from V and 0 bases from J, with 11 bases between. The CDR3 spans 14 residues. The CDR3 DNA is TGTGCCAGCAGCTCTTGGACAGCCTCCTACGAGCAGTACTTC. This translates into CASSSWTASYEQYF.

The chain recombines TRBV9 with TRBJ1-2, with TRBD1 as a possible D gene (6 bases). This CDR3 contains 15 residues. Trimming removed 4 bases from V and 2 bases from J, with 15 bases in between. Germline CDR1 and CDR2: SGDLS and YYNGEE. CDR3 nucleotides: TGTGCCAGCAGCCCCCGGACAGAGGGCAACTATGGCTACACCTTC. As protein: CASSPRTEGNYGYTF.